This T cell receptor (delta chain) was identified in a study of γδ T cells in repeated Plasmodium falciparum infection. Looking at the study overall: Four controlled malaria infections with P. falciparum NF54 spanned about 600 days. Timepoints: baseline, immediately before selected infections, and 21 days after every infection. Malian samples came from no-transmission periods or across acute febrile malaria episodes. Study-wide results and caveats: Repeated controlled infections reportedly drove waves of new clonotype selection in Vdelta2-negative, mostly Vdelta1+, gammadelta repertoires.

Concerning this clone itself: Its antigen is currently unknown. The protein given by TCRdb reflects a much larger clone and differs at residue 7 from this DNA's translation, likely from a read error; the protein shown is the DNA's translation.

Vgamma9/Vdelta2+ and Vdelta2-negative gammadelta T cells were flow-sorted from PBMC for bulk sequencing. TCRdb reanalysed the multiplex PCR reads with CATT. The table shows tens of thousands of delta-chain clones, with around 1.8% occurring only once. CDR3 length: 22 amino acids. Germline V lookup: CDR1 TSWWSYY, CDR2 QGS. The V gene lost 5 bases and the J gene lost 6 bases, with 40 bases spanning the gap. What was sequenced was gamma-delta T cells from blood. The V call is TRDV1, the J call TRDJ1, with D perhaps TRDD3 (5 bases). The origin of this receptor is a pool of human donors (malaria-infected and uninfected, not separated). CDR3 protein: CALGQSSLLMSHLYWKTYKLIF. CDR3 nucleotide sequence: TGTGCTCTTGGGCAAAGCTCACTACTCATGAGCCACCTATACTGGAAAACCTATAAACTCATCTTT.